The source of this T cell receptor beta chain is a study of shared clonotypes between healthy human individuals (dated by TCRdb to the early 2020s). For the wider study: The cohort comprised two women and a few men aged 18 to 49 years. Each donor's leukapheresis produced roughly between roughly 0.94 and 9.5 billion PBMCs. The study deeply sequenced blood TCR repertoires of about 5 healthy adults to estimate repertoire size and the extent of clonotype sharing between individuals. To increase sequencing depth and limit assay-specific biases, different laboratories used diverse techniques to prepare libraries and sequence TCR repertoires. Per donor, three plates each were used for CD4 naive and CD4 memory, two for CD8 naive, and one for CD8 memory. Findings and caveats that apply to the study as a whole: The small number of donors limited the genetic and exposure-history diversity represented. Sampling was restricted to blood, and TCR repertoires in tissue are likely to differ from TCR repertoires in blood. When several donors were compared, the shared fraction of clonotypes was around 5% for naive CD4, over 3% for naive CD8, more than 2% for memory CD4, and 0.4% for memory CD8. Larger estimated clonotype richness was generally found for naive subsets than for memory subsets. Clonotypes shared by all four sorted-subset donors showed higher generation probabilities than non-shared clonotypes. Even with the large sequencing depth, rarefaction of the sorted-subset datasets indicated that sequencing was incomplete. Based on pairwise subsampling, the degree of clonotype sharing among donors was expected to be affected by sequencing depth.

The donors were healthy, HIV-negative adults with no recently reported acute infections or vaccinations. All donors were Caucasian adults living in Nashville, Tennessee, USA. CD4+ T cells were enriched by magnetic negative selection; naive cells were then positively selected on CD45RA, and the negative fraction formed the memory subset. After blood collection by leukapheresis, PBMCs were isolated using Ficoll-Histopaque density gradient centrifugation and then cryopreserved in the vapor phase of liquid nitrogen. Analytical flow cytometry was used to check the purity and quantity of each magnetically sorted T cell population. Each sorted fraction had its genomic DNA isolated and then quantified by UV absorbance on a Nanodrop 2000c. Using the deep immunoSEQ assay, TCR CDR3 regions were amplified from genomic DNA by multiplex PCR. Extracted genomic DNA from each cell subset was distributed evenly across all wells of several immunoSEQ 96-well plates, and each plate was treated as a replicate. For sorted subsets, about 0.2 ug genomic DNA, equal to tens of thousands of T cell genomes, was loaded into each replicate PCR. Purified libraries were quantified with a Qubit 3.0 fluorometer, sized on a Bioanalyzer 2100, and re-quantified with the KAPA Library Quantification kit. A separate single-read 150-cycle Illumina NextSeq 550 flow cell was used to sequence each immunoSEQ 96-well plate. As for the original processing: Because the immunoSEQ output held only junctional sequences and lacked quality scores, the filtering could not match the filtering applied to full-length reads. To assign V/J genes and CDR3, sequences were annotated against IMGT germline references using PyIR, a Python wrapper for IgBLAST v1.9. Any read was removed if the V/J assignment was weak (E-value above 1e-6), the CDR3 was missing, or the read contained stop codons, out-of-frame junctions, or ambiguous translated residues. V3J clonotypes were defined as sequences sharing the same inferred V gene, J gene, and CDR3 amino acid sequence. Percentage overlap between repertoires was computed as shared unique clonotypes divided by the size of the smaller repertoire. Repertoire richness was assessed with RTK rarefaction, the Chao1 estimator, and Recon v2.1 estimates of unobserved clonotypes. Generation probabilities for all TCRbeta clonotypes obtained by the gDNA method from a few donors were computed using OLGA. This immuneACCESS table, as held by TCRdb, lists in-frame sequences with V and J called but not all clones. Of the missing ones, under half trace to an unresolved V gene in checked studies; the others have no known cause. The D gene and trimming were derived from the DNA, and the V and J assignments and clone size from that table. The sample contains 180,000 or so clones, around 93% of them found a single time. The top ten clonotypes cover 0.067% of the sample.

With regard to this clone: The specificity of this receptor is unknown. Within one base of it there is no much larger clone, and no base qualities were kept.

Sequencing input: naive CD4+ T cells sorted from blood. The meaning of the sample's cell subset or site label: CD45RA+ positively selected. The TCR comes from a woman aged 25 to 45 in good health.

The CDR3 here reads CASSDIGLRRRPVDGETQYF. The DNA reads TGTGCCAGTAGCGATATAGGACTCCGCCGACGCCCAGTTGATGGAGAGACCCAGTACTTC. The chain employs TRBV19 and TRBJ2-5, with a tentative D gene TRBD2 over 5 matching bases. V is cut by 6 bases and J by 4 bases, and the space between the germline ends is 33 bases. CDR1 and CDR2 (LNHDA, SQIVND) derive from the germline V gene (reference sequence). Its CDR3 holds 20 amino acids, cysteine through phenylalanine. The kept DNA is CDR3 alone, 60 bases in frame from the first base.